Listed below are T cell receptor beta chains from one sample, sequenced in a study of post-analysis software for immune sequencing data. MiXCR, run by TCRdb on the PCR reads, gives a single entry per CDR3 protein. The data hold 430,000 or so distinct CDR3 sequences, with over 30% observed a single time. The sample consisted of blood. These receptor sequences come from a girl under 10 years old with multiple sclerosis. The CDR3 runs from the conserved cysteine through the conserved F or W. Size tells how often a clone was seen (once, few, many) or the class of an expanded clone, and some rows leave it out.

J	size	V	CDR3
TRBJ2-7	few	TRBV6-6	CASSLDPSYEQYF
TRBJ1-1	few	TRBV12-3/TRBV12-4	CASSPQGGTEAFF
TRBJ1-2	.	TRBV7-2	CASSLENGYTF
TRBJ1-2	few	TRBV7-9	CASSLTGYGYTF
TRBJ1-5	few	TRBV15	CATSRDRTRRQPQHF
TRBJ2-3	.	TRBV7-3	CASSLNRDDSDTQYF
TRBJ1-2	few	TRBV29-1	CSHLTGWDYGYTF
TRBJ2-7	few	TRBV7-2	CASSPPSRSMYF
TRBJ1-2	many	TRBV29-1	CSVEQGGGYTF
TRBJ2-1	.	TRBV7-3	CASSLSGGAINEQFF
TRBJ1-2	.	TRBV4-1	CAGSQTPPEYGYTF
TRBJ2-7	.	TRBV6-5	CASSYSSPTLADSYEQYF
TRBJ1-2	few	TRBV29-1	CSVDSYGTNYGYTF
TRBJ1-2	few	TRBV12-3/TRBV12-4	CASSLEGVDYGYTF
TRBJ2-1	.	TRBV27	CASNKLAGVLNEQFF
TRBJ1-5	few	TRBV10-2	CASSESHDRGLISEVYGQPQHF
TRBJ2-1	.	TRBV5-1	CASSHRDSPLYNEQFF
TRBJ2-7	.	TRBV5-1	CASSFRTAETYEQYF
TRBJ1-6	.	TRBV5-1	CASSWVEDRLRSPLHF
TRBJ2-7	.	TRBV7-2	CASASGPPEQYF
TRBJ2-6	.	TRBV15	CATSRESPFSGANVLTF
TRBJ2-3	.	TRBV5-1	CASSERGVRTDTQYF
.	.	TRBV27	CASSFDRFGETQYF
TRBJ2-7	few	TRBV25-1	CASKRSYEQYF
TRBJ2-1	.	TRBV20-1	CSARGRSGSYNEQFF
TRBJ2-3	.	TRBV7-9	CASSLGGGGSTDTQYF
TRBJ1-1	.	TRBV4-1	CASSHRQGPTEAFF
TRBJ2-3	few	TRBV10-1	CASSIQGPDTQYF
TRBJ2-5	.	TRBV6-5	CASSSRSIEGTQYF
TRBJ1-1	few	TRBV5-1	CASSLAGEGTEAFF
TRBJ2-6	.	TRBV5-1	CASGNPPGTGNAYSGANVLTF
TRBJ2-1	few	TRBV9	CASSVVGYAYNEQFF
TRBJ2-5	few	TRBV7-3	CASSLMLGGRETQYF
TRBJ2-3	.	TRBV7-3	CASSPEKGAPDTQYF
TRBJ2-1	few	TRBV20-1	CSANVREGWDEQFF
TRBJ1-1	.	TRBV29-1	CSVEGRRTEAFF
TRBJ1-2	few	TRBV7-2	CASSLGVEANYGYTF
TRBJ1-5	.	TRBV7-6	CASSTLANQPQHF
TRBJ2-1	.	TRBV6-5	CASSPLRNEQFF
TRBJ1-1	.	TRBV7-6	CASSPSGVNTEAFF
TRBJ2-5	few	TRBV12-3/TRBV12-4	CASIFAGGQETQYF
TRBJ2-5	.	TRBV10-2	CASGRLAGQETQYF
TRBJ1-5	few	TRBV29-1	CSAVTGGGQPQHF
TRBJ2-7	.	TRBV18	CASSPSPGLGYEQYF
TRBJ1-2	.	TRBV20-1	CSVSSTGSGANYGYTF
TRBJ2-7	few	TRBV6-5	CASSTGNEQYF
TRBJ2-7	many	TRBV29-1	CSVQSTNLPYEQYF
TRBJ2-2	.	TRBV12-3/TRBV12-4	CASSPRGGSDTGELFF
TRBJ2-7	few	TRBV29-1	CSVEYPAKETYEQYF
TRBJ2-3	.	TRBV6-6	CASRIQGARTDTQYF
TRBJ1-1	once	TRBV20-1	CSARTDTATSEAFF
TRBJ1-6	.	TRBV20-1	CSARDTGSYNSPLHF
TRBJ1-1	few	TRBV6-6	CASSYGGNTEAFF